Below are 30 T cell receptor beta chains sequenced from a single sample in a study of control samples from healthy donors and cancer patients. Assay: immunoSEQ multiplex PCR; the TCRdb copy retains only in-frame clones and omits some. The repertoire holds more than 85,000 clones, roughly 83% seen once, with around 35% in the top ten. Sequencing was carried out using PBMCs. The receptors originated from a man between 70 and 80 years old with lung cancer.

The chain couples TRBV6-5 to TRBJ1-1, with TRBD1 as a possible D gene (6 bases). Trimming took off 0 bases at V and 0 bases at J, with 8 bases between the two ends. This CDR3 comprises 15 residues. Per the germline V gene, CDR1 is MNHEY and CDR2 is SVGAGI. CDR3 protein: CASSYSQGLNTEAFF. CDR3 coding DNA: TGTGCCAGCAGTTACTCACAGGGTCTGAACACTGAAGCTTTCTTT.

As DNA, the CDR3 is TGCGCCAGCAGCTTTATGTGGGACAGGGGCGAGCAGTACTTC. Protein sequence: CASSFMWDRGEQYF. The V call is TRBV5-1, the J call TRBJ2-7; 10 nucleotides align to TRBD1. This CDR3 is 14 amino acids long. Looked up from germline, CDR1 is SGHRS and CDR2 is YFSETQ. V trimming: 2 bases; J trimming: 6 bases; junction bases outside the gene matches: 5.

The chain carries TRBV3-1 (or the pseudogene TRBV3-2) and TRBJ2-5; 8 bases match TRBD2. Germline V gene data show CDR1 as LGHDT and CDR2 as YNNKEL (reference sequence). This CDR3 spans 15 amino acids. Trimming at V came to 5 bases and at J to 4 bases, leaving 9 bases not matched to a gene. The CDR3 sequence: CASSFQRGRVETQYF. For the CDR3, the DNA is TGTGCCAGCAGCTTCCAGCGGGGGAGGGTAGAGACCCAGTACTTC.

The gene calls are TRBV19 and TRBJ2-1; 8 nucleotides match TRBD1. Germline assignment: CDR1 LNHDA and CDR2 SQIVND (reference sequence). Trimming cost V 7 bases and J 15 bases; bases outside gene matches: 14. This CDR3 is built from 13 residues. The CDR3 sequence: CASTTGQATKMFF. The CDR3, as DNA: TGTGCCAGTACCACGGGACAGGCCACCAAAATGTTCTTC. The complete variable domain, with remaining parts taken from reference TRBV19 and TRBJ2-1, reads DGGITQSPKYLFRKEGQNVTLSCEQNLNHDAMYWYRQDPGQGLRLIYYSQIVNDFQKGDIAEGYSVSREKKESFPLTVTSAQKNPTAFYLCASTTGQATKMFFGPGTRLTVL.

The gene calls are TRBV11-2 and TRBJ2-5, with D possibly being TRBD1 or TRBD2 (5 bases each). Germline lookup yields CDR1 SGHAT and CDR2 FQNNGV. The V gene lost 5 bases and the J gene lost 1 base, with 8 bases spanning the gap. The CDR3 is made up of 13 amino acids. This CDR3 reads CASSQGVQETQYF. The CDR3 coding sequence is TGTGCCAGCAGCCAGGGAGTCCAAGAGACCCAGTACTTC.

V usage is TRBV28 and J usage is TRBJ1-6, with D unclear. V lost 7 bases, J lost 8 bases, and 9 bases lay in between. The germline gives CDR1 MDHEN, CDR2 SYDVKM. This CDR3 is built from 12 residues. The CDR3 region has the DNA TGTGCCAGCACGCGGAACCATTCACCCCTCCACTTT. It specifies CASTRNHSPLHF. Full variable domain (remainder filled in from reference TRBV28 and TRBJ1-6): DVKVTQSSRYLVKRTGEKVFLECVQDMDHENMFWYRQDPGLGLRLIYFSYDVKMKEKGDIPEGYSVSREKKERFSLILESASTNQTSMYLCASTRNHSPLHFGNGTRLTVT.

The chain recombines TRBV9 with TRBJ1-1; D may be TRBD1 (5 bases). The CDR3 runs to 16 residues. V gave up 4 bases and J gave up 0 bases, with 16 bases separating them. Germline CDR1 and CDR2: SGDLS and YYNGEE. The chain's CDR3 is CASSPRFGGLNTEAFF. The CDR3 nucleotides read TGTGCCAGCAGCCCCAGATTCGGGGGGTTGAACACTGAAGCTTTCTTT. The variable domain in full, completed from reference TRBV9 and TRBJ1-1, reads DSGVTQTPKHLITATGQRVTLRCSPRSGDLSVYWYQQSLDQGLQFLIQYYNGEERAKGNILERFSAQQFPDLHSELNLSSLELGDSALYFCASSPRFGGLNTEAFFGQGTRLTVV.

The chain has TRBV7-6 and TRBJ2-3; D may be TRBD2 (6 bases). Trimming removed 4 bases at V and 2 bases at J, with 13 bases between. CDR1 and CDR2 from the germline V gene are SGHVS and FNYEAQ. The CDR3 contains 15 residues. Here the CDR3 reads CASSSPAGPTDTQYF. The CDR3 coding sequence is TGTGCCAGCAGCTCTCCAGCGGGTCCCACAGATACGCAGTATTTT.

The J gene is TRBJ1-6, the V gene TRBV12-3 or TRBV12-4; D is undetermined. This CDR3 has 12 residues. V gave up 3 bases and J gave up 9 bases, with 6 bases separating them. CDR3 region: CASSFLGSPLHF. Here the CDR3 DNA reads TGTGCCAGCAGTTTTTTGGGTTCACCCCTCCACTTT.

This chain uses TRBV4-3 with TRBJ1-5; 8 nucleotides align to TRBD1. Per the germline V gene, CDR1 is LGHNA and CDR2 is YSLEER. V was pared by 0 bases and J by 2 bases, with 0 bases of the junction left unmatched. The length of the CDR3 is 15 residues. The CDR3: CASSQETGGNQPQHF. For the CDR3, the DNA is TGCGCCAGCAGCCAAGAGACAGGGGGCAATCAGCCCCAGCATTTT.

The chain is built from TRBV7-9 and TRBJ1-2; TRBD1 is a possible D gene (5 bases). Trimming removed 5 bases at V and 8 bases at J, with 15 bases between. Germline V lookup: CDR1 SEHNR, CDR2 FQNEAQ (reference sequence). This CDR3 has 13 residues. CDR3 sequence reads: CASSLSQGGGYTF. The DNA for the CDR3 is TGTGCCAGCAGCCTATCCCAGGGAGGAGGCTACACCTTC.

The chain carries TRBV19 and TRBJ1-5, with TRBD1 matching over 10 bases. Germline V gene lookup returns CDR1 LNHDA and CDR2 SQIVND (reference sequence). The J segment lost 7 bases and the V segment lost 4 bases, leaving 4 bases of the junction unmatched. This CDR3 comprises 14 residues. In DNA, the CDR3 is TGTGCCAGTAGTAGCCGGGACAGGGGACAGCCCCAGCATTTT. This sequence encodes CASSSRDRGQPQHF.

The rearrangement links TRBV5-4 to TRBJ2-1; 11 bases line up with TRBD2. Trimming took 4 bases from V and 6 from J; bases not matched to a gene: 9. The CDR3 length is 16 residues. From germline, CDR1 is SGHNT and CDR2 YYREEE (reference sequence). CDR3 protein: CASSPWGLAGGNEQFF. The CDR3 coding sequence is TGTGCCAGCAGCCCTTGGGGGCTAGCGGGGGGCAATGAGCAGTTCTTC.

The rearrangement joins TRBV10-3 to TRBJ2-7; 9 bases fit TRBD2. Germline values: CDR1 ENHRY, CDR2 SYGVKD. J lost 3 bases, V lost 4 bases, and 7 bases had no gene match. The CDR3 sequence is 15 residues long. The DNA of the CDR3 is TGTGCCATCAGTGGGGCTAGCGGGGCGAACTACGAGCAGTACTTC. Its protein is CAISGASGANYEQYF.

The chain is built from TRBV11-1 and TRBJ2-7, with 12 bases matching TRBD2. The CDR3 totals 15 residues. Germline V gene data show CDR1 as SGHAT and CDR2 as FQDESV (reference sequence). V lost 1 base to trimming and J lost 4 bases; unmatched junction nucleotides: 2. CDR3 nucleotide sequence: TGTGCCAGCAGCTTAGAGACTAGCGGGGGATACGAGCAGTACTTC. It is translated as CASSLETSGGYEQYF.

In DNA form, the CDR3 reads TGTGCCAGCAGACGACTAGCGGGGGGACTCTACGAGCAGTACTTC. Protein: CASRRLAGGLYEQYF. The chain combines TRBV28 with TRBJ2-7; 13 bases line up with TRBD2. The CDR3 runs 15 residues. Germline loops: CDR1 MDHEN, CDR2 SYDVKM. Trimming took 6 bases from V and 3 from J; bases not matched to a gene: 5.

The rearrangement uses TRBV19 and TRBJ1-5, with D tentatively TRBD1 (5 bases). In germline, CDR1 is LNHDA, CDR2 SQIVND (reference sequence). The length of the CDR3 is 17 residues. The germline V and J ends were trimmed by 6 bases and 0 bases, with 18 bases remaining between them. CDR3 sequence reads: CASRIKRGGNSNQPQHF. In nucleotides, the CDR3 is TGTGCCAGTAGAATCAAGAGGGGAGGGAATAGCAATCAGCCCCAGCATTTT.

V gene TRBV14 combines with J gene TRBJ1-2; 7 nucleotides align to TRBD1. V lost 1 base and J lost 4; bases outside the gene matches: 3. The germline V gene encodes CDR1 SGHDN and CDR2 FVKESK. This CDR3 has 14 amino acids. CDR3 residues: CASSQGGQVYGYTF. The CDR3 DNA is TGTGCCAGCAGCCAAGGAGGACAGGTCTATGGCTACACCTTC.

The J gene is TRBJ1-6, the V gene TRBV5-5; D call uncertain. Trimming shortened V by 1 base and J by 12 bases, and 8 bases separated the two germline ends. The length of the CDR3 is 12 residues. CDR1 is SGHKS, CDR2 YYEKEE, per germline (reference sequence). Here the CDR3 DNA reads TGTGCCAGCAGCTTGTCGGGAAAACCCCTCCACTTT. Protein sequence: CASSLSGKPLHF.

This clone was seen just once. This chain uses TRBV24-1 with TRBJ2-3; the match to TRBD2 covers 7 bases. Germline CDR1 reads KGHDR; CDR2 reads SFDVKD. The CDR3 length is 15 residues. After removal of 9 bases from V and 0 bases from J, the junction contained 8 bases not matched to a gene. The CDR3 DNA reads as TGTGCCACCCGAGGTCAGCGGGGTAGCACAGATACGCAGTATTTT. Its translation: CATRGQRGSTDTQYF.

V usage is TRBV7-8 and J usage is TRBJ2-5; D possibly corresponds to TRBD1 (6 bases). Germline V lookup: CDR1 SGHVS, CDR2 FQNEAQ. V was shortened by 5 bases and J by 4 bases, with 17 bases between the two germline ends. The length of the CDR3 is 15 residues. CDR3 DNA: TGTGCCAGCAGCCACGACAGGCTAGGGGGAGAGACCCAGTACTTC. Translating gives CASSHDRLGGETQYF.

This clone turned up a few times. This CDR3 reads CSVGTGENYGYTF. DNA of the CDR3: TGCAGCGTCGGGACAGGGGAGAACTATGGCTACACCTTC. The chain joins TRBV29-1 to TRBJ1-2, with 10 positions matching TRBD1. The CDR3 spans 13 residues. Trimming took 6 bases from V and 2 from J; bases not matched to a gene: 3. Germline lookup yields CDR1 SQVTM and CDR2 ANQGSEA.

The chain has TRBV19 and TRBJ1-2, with 8 positions matching TRBD1. Unmatched junction bases numbered 12, after V lost 7 bases and J lost 5 bases. The germline CDR1 and CDR2 sequences are LNHDA and SQIVND (reference sequence). This CDR3 has 15 residues. CDR3 DNA: TGTGCCAGTACCGCCCCGGGGCAGGGGGCGTATGGCTACACCTTC. Translating gives CASTAPGQGAYGYTF.

The genes are TRBV7-2 and TRBJ2-3; the D gene could be TRBD1 or TRBD2 (5 bases each). This CDR3 is 16 amino acids long. V was trimmed by 3 bases and J by 6 bases, leaving 19 bases between them. Germline CDR1 reads SGHTA; CDR2 reads FQGNSA. The CDR3, as DNA: TGTGCCAGCAGCTTCCCGGGGACGCACCGGGCGGATACGCAGTATTTT. This codes for CASSFPGTHRADTQYF. Filled out from reference TRBV7-2 and TRBJ2-3, the complete variable domain reads GAGVSQSPSNKVTEKGKDVELRCDPISGHTALYWYRQSLGQGLEFLIYFQGNSAPDKSGLPSDRFSAERTGGSVSTLTIQRTQQEDSAVYLCASSFPGTHRADTQYFGPGTRLTVL.

The chain uses TRBV9 and TRBJ2-6; D remains unclear. The CDR3 runs 15 residues. Per germline, CDR1 SGDLS and CDR2 YYNGEE. Trimming removed 4 bases from V and 4 bases from J, with 12 bases in between. CDR3 loop: CASSPMIQGANVLTF. The CDR3 DNA sequence: TGTGCCAGCAGCCCAATGATTCAGGGGGCCAACGTCCTGACTTTC.

Points on this clone: The sample contains more than one DNA sequence encoding this CDR3. The chain links TRBV5-1 to TRBJ2-3; 10 bases map to TRBD2. V lost 0 bases to trimming and J lost 1 base; unmatched junction nucleotides: 2. CDR1 and CDR2 from the germline V gene are SGHRS and YFSETQ. This CDR3 contains 16 residues. The chain's CDR3 is CASSLGTSGGTDTQYF. In DNA form, the CDR3 reads TGCGCCAGCAGCTTGGGTACTAGCGGGGGCACAGATACGCAGTATTTT.

The chain links TRBV3-1 (or the pseudogene TRBV3-2) to TRBJ1-3; no firm D call. The V gene lost 2 bases and the J gene lost 7 bases, with 12 bases spanning the gap. This CDR3 is 14 amino acids long. Germline V gene sequence: CDR1 LGHDT, CDR2 YNNKEL (reference sequence). In nucleotides, the CDR3 is TGTGCCAGCAGCCAAACAGCAAGTAAGAACACCATATATTTT. Translating gives CASSQTASKNTIYF.

A single count supports this clone. The chain links TRBV7-9 to TRBJ2-2, with 7 bases lining up with TRBD2. The CDR3 is made up of 15 amino acids. J was trimmed by 5 bases and V by 4 bases; bases with no gene match: 7. The germline CDR1 and CDR2 sequences are SEHNR and FQNEAQ (reference sequence). This CDR3 reads CASSSLGGKTGELFF. The CDR3 bases are TGTGCCAGCAGCTCCCTCGGGGGGAAAACCGGGGAGCTGTTTTTT.

The table lists this clone with a few counts. This chain links TRBV5-1 with TRBJ1-2; D call uncertain. The ends were cut back, 0 bases at V and 7 bases at J, with 7 bases in the middle. CDR1 is SGHRS, CDR2 YFSETQ, per germline. The CDR3 sequence is 12 residues long. Written as DNA, the CDR3 is TGCGCCAGCAGCTTGGCCGGGATTGGCTACACCTTC. This translates into CASSLAGIGYTF.

The chain joins TRBV10-3 to TRBJ2-3; no clear D gene. The V end lost 4 bases, the J end lost 6 bases, and 11 bases lay between the germline ends. Germline-derived CDR1 and CDR2 are ENHRY and SYGVKD. This CDR3 is built from 13 residues. The chain's CDR3 is CAISGTGSDTQYF. For the CDR3, the DNA is TGTGCCATCAGTGGGACCGGTTCGGATACGCAGTATTTT.